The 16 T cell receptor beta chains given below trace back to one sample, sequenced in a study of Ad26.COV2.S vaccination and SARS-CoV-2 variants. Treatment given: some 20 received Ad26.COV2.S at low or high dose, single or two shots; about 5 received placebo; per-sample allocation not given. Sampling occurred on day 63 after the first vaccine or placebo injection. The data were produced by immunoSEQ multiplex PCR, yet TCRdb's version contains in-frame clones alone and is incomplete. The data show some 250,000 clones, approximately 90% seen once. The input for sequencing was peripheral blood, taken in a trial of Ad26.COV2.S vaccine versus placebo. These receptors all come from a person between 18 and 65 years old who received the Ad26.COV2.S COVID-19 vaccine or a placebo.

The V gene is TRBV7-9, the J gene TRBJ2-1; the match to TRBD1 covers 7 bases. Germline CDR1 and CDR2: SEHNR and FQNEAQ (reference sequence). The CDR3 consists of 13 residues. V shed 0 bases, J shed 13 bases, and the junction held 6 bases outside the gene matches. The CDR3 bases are TGTGCCAGCAGCTTAGCGACCGGGACAGTCCAGTTCTTC. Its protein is CASSLATGTVQFF. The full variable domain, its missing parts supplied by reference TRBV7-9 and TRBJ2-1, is DTGVSQNPRHKITKRGQNVTFRCDPISEHNRLYWYRQTLGQGPEFLTYFQNEAQLEKSRLLSDRFSAERPKGSFSTLEIQRTEQGDSAMYLCASSLATGTVQFFGPGTRLTVL.

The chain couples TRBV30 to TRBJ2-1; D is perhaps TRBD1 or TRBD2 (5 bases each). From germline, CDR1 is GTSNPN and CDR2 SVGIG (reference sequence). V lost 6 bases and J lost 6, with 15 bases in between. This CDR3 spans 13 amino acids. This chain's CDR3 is CACNPGGFNEQFF. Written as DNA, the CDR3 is TGTGCCTGCAACCCTGGGGGTTTCAATGAGCAGTTCTTC.

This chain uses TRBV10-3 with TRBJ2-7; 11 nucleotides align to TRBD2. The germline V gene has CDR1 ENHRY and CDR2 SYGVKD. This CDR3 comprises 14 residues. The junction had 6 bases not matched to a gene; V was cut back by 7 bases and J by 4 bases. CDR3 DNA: TGTGCCATCACCCACACTAGCGGGGGTTACGAGCAGTACTTC. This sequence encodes CAITHTSGGYEQYF.

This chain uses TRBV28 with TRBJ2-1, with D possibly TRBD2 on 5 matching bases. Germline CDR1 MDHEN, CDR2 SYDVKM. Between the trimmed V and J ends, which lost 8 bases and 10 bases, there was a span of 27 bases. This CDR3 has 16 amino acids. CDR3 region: CASHPLRETCLGEQFF. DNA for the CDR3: TGTGCCAGCCACCCCCTGAGGGAGACCTGTTTAGGGGAGCAGTTCTTC.

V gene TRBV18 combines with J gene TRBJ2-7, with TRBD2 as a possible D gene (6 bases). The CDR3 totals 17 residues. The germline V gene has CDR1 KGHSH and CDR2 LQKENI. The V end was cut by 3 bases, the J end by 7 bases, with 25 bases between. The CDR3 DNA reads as TGTGCCAGCTCACCCAGGCGGAGGGATGAAATTATTAGTGAGCAGTACTTC. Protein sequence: CASSPRRRDEIISEQYF. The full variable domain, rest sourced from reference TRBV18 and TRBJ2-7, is NAGVMQNPRHLVRRRGQEARLRCSPMKGHSHVYWYRQLPEEGLKFMVYLQKENIIDESGMPKERFSAEFPKEGPSILRIQQVVRGDSAAYFCASSPRRRDEIISEQYFGPGTRLTVT.

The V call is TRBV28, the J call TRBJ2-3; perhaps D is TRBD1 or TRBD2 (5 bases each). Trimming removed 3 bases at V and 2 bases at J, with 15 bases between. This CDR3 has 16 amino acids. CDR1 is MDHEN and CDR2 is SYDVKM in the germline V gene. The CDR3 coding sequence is TGTGCCAGCAGTTTGATGGGACGGCAGATCACAGATACGCAGTATTTT. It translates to CASSLMGRQITDTQYF. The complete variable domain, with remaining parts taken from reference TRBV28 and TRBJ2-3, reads DVKVTQSSRYLVKRTGEKVFLECVQDMDHENMFWYRQDPGLGLRLIYFSYDVKMKEKGDIPEGYSVSREKKERFSLILESASTNQTSMYLCASSLMGRQITDTQYFGPGTRLTVL.

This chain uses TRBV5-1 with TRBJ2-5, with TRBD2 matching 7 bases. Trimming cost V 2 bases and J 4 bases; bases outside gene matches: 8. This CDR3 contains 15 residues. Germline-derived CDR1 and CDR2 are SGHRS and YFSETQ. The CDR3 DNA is TGCGCCAGCAGCTTAAGGGGAGGGTTTTCAGAGACCCAGTACTTC. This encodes CASSLRGGFSETQYF.

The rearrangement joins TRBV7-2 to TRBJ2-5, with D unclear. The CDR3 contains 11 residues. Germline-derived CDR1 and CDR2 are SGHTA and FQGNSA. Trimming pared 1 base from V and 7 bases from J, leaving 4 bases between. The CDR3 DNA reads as TGTGCCAGCAGCTTAGGGAGGACCCAGTACTTC. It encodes CASSLGRTQYF.

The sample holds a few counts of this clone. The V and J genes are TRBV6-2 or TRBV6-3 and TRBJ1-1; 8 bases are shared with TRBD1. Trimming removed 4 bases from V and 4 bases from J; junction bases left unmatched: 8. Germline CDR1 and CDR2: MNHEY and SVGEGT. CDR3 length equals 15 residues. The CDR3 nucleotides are TGTGCCAGCAGTTTCCCAGGGGGCCTTGGCACTGAAGCTTTCTTT. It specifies CASSFPGGLGTEAFF.

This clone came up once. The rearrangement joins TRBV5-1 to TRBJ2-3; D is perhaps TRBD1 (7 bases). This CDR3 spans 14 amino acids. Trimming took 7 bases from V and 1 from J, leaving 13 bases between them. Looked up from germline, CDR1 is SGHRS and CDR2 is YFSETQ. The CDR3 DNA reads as TGCGCCAGCGGAGGGGGCGCGGGCACAGATACGCAGTATTTT. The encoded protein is CASGGGAGTDTQYF.

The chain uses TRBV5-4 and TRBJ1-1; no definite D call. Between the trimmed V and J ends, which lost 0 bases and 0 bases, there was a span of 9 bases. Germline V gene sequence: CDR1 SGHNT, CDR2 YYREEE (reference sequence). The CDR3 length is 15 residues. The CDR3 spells CASSLDPIMNTEAFF. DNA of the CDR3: TGTGCCAGCAGCTTGGACCCGATTATGAACACTGAAGCTTTCTTT.

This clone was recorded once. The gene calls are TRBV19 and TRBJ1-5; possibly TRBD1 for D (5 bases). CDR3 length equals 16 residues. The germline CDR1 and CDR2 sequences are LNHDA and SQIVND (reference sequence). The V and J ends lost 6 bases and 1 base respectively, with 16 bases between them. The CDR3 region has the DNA TGTGCCAGTAGCCACCACCAGGGTGCGAGCAATCAGCCCCAGCATTTT. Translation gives CASSHHQGASNQPQHF.

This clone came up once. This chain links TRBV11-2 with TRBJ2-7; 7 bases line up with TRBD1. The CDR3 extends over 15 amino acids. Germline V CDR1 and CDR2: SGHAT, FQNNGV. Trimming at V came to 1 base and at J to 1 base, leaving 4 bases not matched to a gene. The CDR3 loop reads CASSLGRTGSYEQYF. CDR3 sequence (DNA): TGTGCCAGCAGCTTAGGTCGGACAGGTTCCTACGAGCAGTACTTC. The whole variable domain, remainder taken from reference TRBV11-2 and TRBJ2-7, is EAGVAQSPRYKIIEKRQSVAFWCNPISGHATLYWYQQILGQGPKLLIQFQNNGVVDDSQLPKDRFSAERLKGVDSTLKIQPAKLEDSAVYLCASSLGRTGSYEQYFGPGTRLTVT.

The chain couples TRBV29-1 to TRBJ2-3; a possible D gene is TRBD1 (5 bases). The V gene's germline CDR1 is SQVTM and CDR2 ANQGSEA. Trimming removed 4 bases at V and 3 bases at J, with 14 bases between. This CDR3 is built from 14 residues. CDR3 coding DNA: TGCAGCGTTGTGGTAGGGGTTGGTACAGATACGCAGTATTTT. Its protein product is CSVVVGVGTDTQYF.

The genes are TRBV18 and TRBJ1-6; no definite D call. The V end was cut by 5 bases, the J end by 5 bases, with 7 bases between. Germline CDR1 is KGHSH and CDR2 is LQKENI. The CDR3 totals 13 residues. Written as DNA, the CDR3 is TGTGCCAGCTCAGGGTTAGATAATTCACCCCTCCACTTT. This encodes CASSGLDNSPLHF.

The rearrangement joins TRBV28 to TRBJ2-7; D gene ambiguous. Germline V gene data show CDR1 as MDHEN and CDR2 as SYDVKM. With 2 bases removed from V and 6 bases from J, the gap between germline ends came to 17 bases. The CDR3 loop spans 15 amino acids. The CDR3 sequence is CASSLVIDTPAEQYF. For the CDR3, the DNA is TGTGCCAGCAGTTTAGTGATTGACACCCCCGCCGAGCAGTACTTC.